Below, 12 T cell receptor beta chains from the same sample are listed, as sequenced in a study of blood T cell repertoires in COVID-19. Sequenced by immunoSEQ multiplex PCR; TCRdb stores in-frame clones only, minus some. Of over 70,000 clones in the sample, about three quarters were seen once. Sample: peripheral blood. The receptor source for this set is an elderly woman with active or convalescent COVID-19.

This CDR3 is CASKGLRTEAFF. The CDR3 nucleotides read TGTGCCAGCAAGGGACTGCGGACTGAAGCTTTCTTT. V usage is TRBV21-1 and J usage is TRBJ1-1. TRBV21-1 represents a pseudogene. There are 12 residues in the CDR3.

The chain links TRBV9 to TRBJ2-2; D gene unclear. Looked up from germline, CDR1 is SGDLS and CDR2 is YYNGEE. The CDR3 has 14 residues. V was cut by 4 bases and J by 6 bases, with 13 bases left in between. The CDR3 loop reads CASSPQLASGELFF. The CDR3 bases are TGTGCCAGCAGCCCCCAGTTAGCCTCCGGGGAGCTGTTTTTT.

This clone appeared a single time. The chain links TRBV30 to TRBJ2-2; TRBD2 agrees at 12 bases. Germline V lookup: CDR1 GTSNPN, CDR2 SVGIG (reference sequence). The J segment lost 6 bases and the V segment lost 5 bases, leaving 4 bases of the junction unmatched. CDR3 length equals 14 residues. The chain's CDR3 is CAWGLAGSAGELFF. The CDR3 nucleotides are TGTGCCTGGGGACTAGCGGGGAGTGCCGGGGAGCTGTTTTTT.

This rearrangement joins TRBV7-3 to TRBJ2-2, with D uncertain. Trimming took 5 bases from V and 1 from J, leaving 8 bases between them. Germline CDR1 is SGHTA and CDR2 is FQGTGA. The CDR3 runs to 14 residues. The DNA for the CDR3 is TGTGCCAGCAGCAGAGCTGAGAACACCGGGGAGCTGTTTTTT. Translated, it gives CASSRAENTGELFF.

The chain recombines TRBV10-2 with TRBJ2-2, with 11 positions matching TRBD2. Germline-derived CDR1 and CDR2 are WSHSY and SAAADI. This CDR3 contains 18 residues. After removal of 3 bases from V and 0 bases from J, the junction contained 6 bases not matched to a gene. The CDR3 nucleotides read TGCGCCAGCAGTGAAACGACTAGCGGGGCCTCGAACACCGGGGAGCTGTTTTTT. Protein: CASSETTSGASNTGELFF.

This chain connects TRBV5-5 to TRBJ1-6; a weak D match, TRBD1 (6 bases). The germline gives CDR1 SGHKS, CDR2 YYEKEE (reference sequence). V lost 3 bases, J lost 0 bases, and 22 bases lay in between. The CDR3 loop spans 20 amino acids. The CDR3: CASSWGDRSTGSSYNSPLHF. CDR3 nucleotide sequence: TGTGCCAGCAGCTGGGGCGACAGGTCTACCGGAAGCTCCTATAATTCACCCCTCCACTTT.

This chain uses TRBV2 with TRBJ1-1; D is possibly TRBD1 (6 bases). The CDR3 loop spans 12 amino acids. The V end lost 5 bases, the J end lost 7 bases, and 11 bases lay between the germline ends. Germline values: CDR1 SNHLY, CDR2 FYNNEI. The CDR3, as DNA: TGTGCCAGCAGTCCTGGACAGTTTGAAGCTTTCTTT. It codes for CASSPGQFEAFF.

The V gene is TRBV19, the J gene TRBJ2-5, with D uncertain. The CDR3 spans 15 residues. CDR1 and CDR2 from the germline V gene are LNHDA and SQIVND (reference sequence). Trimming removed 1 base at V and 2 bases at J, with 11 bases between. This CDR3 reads CASSIGLASQETQYF. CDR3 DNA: TGTGCCAGTAGTATAGGACTGGCAAGTCAAGAGACCCAGTACTTC.

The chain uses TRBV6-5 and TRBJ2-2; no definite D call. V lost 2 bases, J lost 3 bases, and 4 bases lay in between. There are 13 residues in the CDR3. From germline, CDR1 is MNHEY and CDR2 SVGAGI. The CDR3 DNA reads TGTGCCAGCAGTTACCAGGACACCGGGGAGCTGTTTTTT. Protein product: CASSYQDTGELFF.

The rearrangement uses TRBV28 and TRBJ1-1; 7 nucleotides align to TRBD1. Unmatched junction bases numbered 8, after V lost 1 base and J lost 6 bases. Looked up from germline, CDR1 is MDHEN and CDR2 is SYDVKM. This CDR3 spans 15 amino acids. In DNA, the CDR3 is TGTGCCAGCAGTTTATTGAGGGACAGTGTTCCTGAAGCTTTCTTT. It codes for CASSLLRDSVPEAFF.

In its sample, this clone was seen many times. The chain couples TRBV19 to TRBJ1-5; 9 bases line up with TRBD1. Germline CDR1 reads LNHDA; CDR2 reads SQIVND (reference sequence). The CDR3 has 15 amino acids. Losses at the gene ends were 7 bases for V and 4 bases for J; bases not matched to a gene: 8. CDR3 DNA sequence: TGTGCCAGTAATAGGGACAGGGAGTTTAATCAGCCCCAGCATTTT. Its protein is CASNRDREFNQPQHF.

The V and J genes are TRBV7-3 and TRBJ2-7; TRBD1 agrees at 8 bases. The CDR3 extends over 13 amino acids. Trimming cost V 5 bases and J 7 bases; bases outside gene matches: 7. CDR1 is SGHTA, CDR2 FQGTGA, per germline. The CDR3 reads CASSRGQGREQYF. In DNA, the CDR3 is TGTGCCAGCAGCCGAGGACAGGGTAGGGAGCAGTACTTC. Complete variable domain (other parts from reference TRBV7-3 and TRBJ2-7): GAGVSQTPSNKVTEKGKYVELRCDPISGHTALYWYRQSLGQGPEFLIYFQGTGAADDSGLPNDRFFAVRPEGSVSTLKIQRTERGDSAVYLCASSRGQGREQYFGPGTRLTVT.